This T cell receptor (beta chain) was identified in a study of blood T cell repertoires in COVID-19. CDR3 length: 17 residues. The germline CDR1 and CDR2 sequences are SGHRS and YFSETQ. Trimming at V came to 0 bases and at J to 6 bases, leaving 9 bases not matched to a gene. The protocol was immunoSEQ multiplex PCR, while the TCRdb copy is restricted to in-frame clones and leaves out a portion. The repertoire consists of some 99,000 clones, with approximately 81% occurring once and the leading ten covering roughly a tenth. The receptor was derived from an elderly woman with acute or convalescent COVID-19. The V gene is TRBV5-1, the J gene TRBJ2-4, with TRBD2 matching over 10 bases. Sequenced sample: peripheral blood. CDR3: CASSLEPSGGMGNIQYF. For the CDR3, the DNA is TGCGCCAGCAGCTTGGAGCCTAGCGGGGGAATGGGAAACATTCAGTACTTC.